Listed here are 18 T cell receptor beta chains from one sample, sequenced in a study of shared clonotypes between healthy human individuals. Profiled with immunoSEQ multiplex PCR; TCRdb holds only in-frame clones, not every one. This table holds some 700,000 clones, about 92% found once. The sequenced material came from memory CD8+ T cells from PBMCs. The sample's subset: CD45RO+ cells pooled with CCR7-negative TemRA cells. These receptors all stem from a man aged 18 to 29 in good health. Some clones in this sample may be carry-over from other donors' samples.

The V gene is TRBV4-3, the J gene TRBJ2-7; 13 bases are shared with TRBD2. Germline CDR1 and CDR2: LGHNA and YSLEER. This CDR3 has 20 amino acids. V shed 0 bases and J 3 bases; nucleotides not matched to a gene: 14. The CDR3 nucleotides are TGCGCCAGCAGCCAAGAGAGGACTAGTGGACTAGCGGGAGTCGTCTACGAGCAGTACTTC. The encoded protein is CASSQERTSGLAGVVYEQYF.

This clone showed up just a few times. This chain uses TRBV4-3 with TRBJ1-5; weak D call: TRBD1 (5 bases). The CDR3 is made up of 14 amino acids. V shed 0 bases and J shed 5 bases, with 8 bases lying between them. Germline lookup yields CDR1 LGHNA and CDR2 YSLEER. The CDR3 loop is CASSQERGDQPQHF. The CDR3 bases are TGCGCCAGCAGCCAAGAACGGGGCGATCAGCCCCAGCATTTT.

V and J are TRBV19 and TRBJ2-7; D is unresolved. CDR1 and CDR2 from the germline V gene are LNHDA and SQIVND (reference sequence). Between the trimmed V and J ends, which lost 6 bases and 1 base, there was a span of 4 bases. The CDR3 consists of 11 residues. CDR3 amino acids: CASRGSYEQYF. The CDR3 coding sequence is TGTGCCAGTAGGGGATCCTACGAGCAGTACTTC.

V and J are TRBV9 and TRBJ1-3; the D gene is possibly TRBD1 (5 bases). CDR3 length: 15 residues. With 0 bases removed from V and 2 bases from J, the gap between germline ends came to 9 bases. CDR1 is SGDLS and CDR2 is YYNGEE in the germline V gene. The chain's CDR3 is CASSVDGAAGNTIYF. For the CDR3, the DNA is TGTGCCAGCAGCGTAGATGGGGCAGCTGGAAACACCATATATTTT.

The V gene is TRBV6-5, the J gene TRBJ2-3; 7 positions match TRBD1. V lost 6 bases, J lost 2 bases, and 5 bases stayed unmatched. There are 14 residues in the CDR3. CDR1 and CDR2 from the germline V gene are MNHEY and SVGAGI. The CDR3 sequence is CASSLGQFTDTQYF. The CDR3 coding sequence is TGTGCCAGCAGCTTGGGACAGTTCACAGATACGCAGTATTTT.

The CDR3 protein is CASSQGQGFYEQYF. CDR3 DNA: TGCGCCAGCAGCCAAGGCCAGGGGTTCTACGAGCAGTACTTC. This chain connects TRBV4-3 to TRBJ2-7, with D possibly being TRBD1 (6 bases). The germline V gene has CDR1 LGHNA and CDR2 YSLEER. The CDR3 length is 14 residues. V shed 1 base and J shed 3 bases, with 10 bases lying between them.

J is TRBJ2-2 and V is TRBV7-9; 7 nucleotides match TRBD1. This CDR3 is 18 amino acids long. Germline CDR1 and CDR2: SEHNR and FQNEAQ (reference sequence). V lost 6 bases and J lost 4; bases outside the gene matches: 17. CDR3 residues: CASSSPVKTGWVTGELFF. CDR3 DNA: TGTGCCAGCAGTTCCCCCGTGAAGACAGGGTGGGTCACCGGGGAGCTGTTTTTT.

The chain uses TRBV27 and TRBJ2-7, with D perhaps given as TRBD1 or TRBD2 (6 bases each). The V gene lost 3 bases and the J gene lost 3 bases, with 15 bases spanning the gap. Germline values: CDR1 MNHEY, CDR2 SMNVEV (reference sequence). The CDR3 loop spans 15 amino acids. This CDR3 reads CASSFGGGHSYEQYF. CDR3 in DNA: TGTGCCAGCAGTTTCGGAGGGGGACACAGCTACGAGCAGTACTTC.

DNA of the CDR3: TGTGCCAGCAGACCCGGGACAGTCGGCGAGCAGTACTTC. Its translation: CASRPGTVGEQYF. The chain recombines TRBV7-9 with TRBJ2-5; TRBD1 matches 7 bases. The DNA end lines up better with TRBJ2-7; the J call may be wrong. Germline CDR1 and CDR2: SEHNR and FQNEAQ (reference sequence). This CDR3 contains 13 residues.

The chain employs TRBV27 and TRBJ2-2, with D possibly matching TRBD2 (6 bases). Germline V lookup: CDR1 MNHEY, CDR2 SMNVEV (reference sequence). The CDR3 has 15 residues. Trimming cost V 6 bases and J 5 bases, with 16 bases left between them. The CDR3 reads CASSPTRRDTGELFF. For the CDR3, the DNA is TGTGCCAGCAGCCCGACAAGGAGGGATACCGGGGAGCTGTTTTTT.

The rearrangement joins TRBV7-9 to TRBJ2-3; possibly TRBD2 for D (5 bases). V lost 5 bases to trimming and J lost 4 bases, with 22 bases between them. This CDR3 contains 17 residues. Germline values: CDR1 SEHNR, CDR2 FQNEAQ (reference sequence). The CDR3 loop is CASSPTKGSPEADTQYF. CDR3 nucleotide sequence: TGTGCCAGCAGCCCCACAAAGGGTAGCCCGGAGGCAGATACGCAGTATTTT.

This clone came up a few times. The CDR3 spells CASSLGRAHSGANVLTF. In nucleotides, the CDR3 is TGTGCCAGCAGCTTAGGGCGGGCACACTCTGGGGCCAACGTCCTGACTTTC. This chain links TRBV13 with TRBJ2-6; possibly TRBD2 for D (5 bases). This CDR3 comprises 17 residues. CDR1 is PRHDT, CDR2 FYEKMQ, per germline (reference sequence). The V end lost 0 bases, the J end lost 0 bases, and 9 bases lay between the germline ends. The full variable domain, rest sourced from reference TRBV13 and TRBJ2-6, is AAGVIQSPRHLIKEKRETATLKCYPIPRHDTVYWYQQGPGQDPQFLISFYEKMQSDKGSIPDRFSAQQFSDYHSELNMSSLELGDSALYFCASSLGRAHSGANVLTFGAGSRLTVL.

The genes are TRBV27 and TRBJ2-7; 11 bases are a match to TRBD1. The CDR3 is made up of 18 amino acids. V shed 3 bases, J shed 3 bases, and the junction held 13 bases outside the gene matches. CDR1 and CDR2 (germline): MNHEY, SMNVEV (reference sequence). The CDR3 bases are TGTGCCAGCAGTTTCGGGACAGGGGGGGACCGGGAAATCTACGAGCAGTACTTC. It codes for CASSFGTGGDREIYEQYF.

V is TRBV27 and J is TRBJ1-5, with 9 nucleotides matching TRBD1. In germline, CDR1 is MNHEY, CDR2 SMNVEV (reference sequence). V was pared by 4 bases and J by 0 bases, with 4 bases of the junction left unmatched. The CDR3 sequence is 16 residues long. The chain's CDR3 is CASSSGTGISNQPQHF. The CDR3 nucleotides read TGTGCCAGCAGTTCCGGGACAGGGATTAGCAATCAGCCCCAGCATTTT.

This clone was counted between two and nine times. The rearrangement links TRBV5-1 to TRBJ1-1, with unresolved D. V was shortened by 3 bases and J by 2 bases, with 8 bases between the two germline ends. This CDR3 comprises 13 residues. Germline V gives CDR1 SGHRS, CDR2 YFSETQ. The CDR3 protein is CASSWAGNTEAFF. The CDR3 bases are TGCGCCAGCAGCTGGGCCGGAAACACTGAAGCTTTCTTT.

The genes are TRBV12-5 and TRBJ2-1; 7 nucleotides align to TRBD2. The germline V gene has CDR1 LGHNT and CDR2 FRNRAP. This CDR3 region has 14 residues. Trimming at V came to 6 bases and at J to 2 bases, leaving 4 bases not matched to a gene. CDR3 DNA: TGTGCTAGTGGACCGGGACTAACCTACAATGAGCAGTTCTTC. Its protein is CASGPGLTYNEQFF.

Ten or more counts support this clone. The CDR3 nucleotides are TGCAGCGTTGAAGCCGGGACTAGCGGGAACAATGAGCAGTTCTTC. It encodes CSVEAGTSGNNEQFF. The chain is built from TRBV29-1 and TRBJ2-1; 13 bases are a match to TRBD2. With V trimmed by 1 base and J by 5 bases, 2 bases remained unmatched. Looked up from germline, CDR1 is SQVTM and CDR2 is ANQGSEA. This CDR3 region has 15 residues.

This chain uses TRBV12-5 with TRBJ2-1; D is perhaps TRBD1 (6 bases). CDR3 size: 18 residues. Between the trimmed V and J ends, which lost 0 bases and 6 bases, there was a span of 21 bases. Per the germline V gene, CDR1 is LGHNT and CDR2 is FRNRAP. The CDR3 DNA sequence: TGTGCTAGTGGTTTGGTAAGACCGACAGGCCAACAGATCAATGAGCAGTTCTTC. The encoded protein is CASGLVRPTGQQINEQFF.